These T cell receptor beta chains were read from a single sample in a study of blood T cell repertoires in COVID-19. Data came from immunoSEQ multiplex PCR; TCRdb stores just in-frame clones and leaves some out. Of about 220,000 clones listed, 82% are singletons. The sample taken for sequencing was PBMCs or T cells enriched from blood (not recorded which). The origin of the receptors is an older woman who had recovered from COVID-19. The CDR3 runs from the conserved cysteine through the conserved F or W. The order of the fields is V gene, J gene, clone size, CDR3 length, D gene, CDR3 protein, CDR3 DNA. D genes are given only for firm matches. Clone size is given for some rows only: seen once, a few or many times, or a class if the clone is expanded.

TRBV19	TRBJ1-1	few	17	-	CASSIETGLAMNTEAFF	TGTGCCAGTAGTATCGAAACGGGGCTAGCGATGAACACTGAAGCTTTCTTT
TRBV14	TRBJ1-1	-	16	-	CASSQVSGNPPKGAFF	TGTGCCAGCAGCCAAGTCTCAGGGAACCCGCCTAAGGGTGCTTTCTTT
TRBV5-1	TRBJ1-5	-	14	TRBD1	CASSRDRGGQPQHF	TGCGCCAGCAGCCGGGACAGGGGAGGGCAGCCCCAGCATTTT
TRBV10-3	TRBJ2-3	-	16	TRBD2	CAISTGWSGGTDTQYF	TGTGCCATCAGTACCGGTTGGTCGGGAGGGACAGATACGCAGTATTTT
TRBV6-2/TRBV6-3	TRBJ2-4	-	14	TRBD2	CASSDRGVGNIQYF	TGTGCCAGCAGTGACCGGGGGGTTGGAAACATTCAGTACTTC
TRBV7-9	TRBJ1-1	once	12	-	CASSLEGGEAFF	TGTGCCAGCAGCTTAGAAGGGGGTGAAGCTTTCTTT
TRBV27	TRBJ1-2	-	14	TRBD1	CASKGQGLNYGYTF	TGTGCCAGCAAAGGACAGGGGCTTAACTATGGCTACACCTTC
TRBV5-4	TRBJ1-3	-	14	TRBD1	CASRRQGIGNTIYF	TGTGCCAGCAGACGACAGGGTATTGGAAACACCATATATTTT
TRBV7-9	TRBJ1-4	-	13	-	CATTSSTNEKLFF	TGTGCCACCACCTCTTCGACTAATGAAAAACTGTTTTTT
TRBV29-1	TRBJ2-7	-	12	-	CSVARATYEQYF	TGCAGCGTTGCGCGGGCTACCTACGAGCAGTACTTC
TRBV7-2	TRBJ2-3	-	14	-	CASSPLSSTDTQYF	TGTGCCAGCAGCCCTCTTTCCAGCACAGATACGCAGTATTTT
TRBV3-1/TRBV3-2	TRBJ2-1	-	13	-	CASSQEGSGRGFF	TGTGCCAGCAGCCAAGAAGGGAGCGGCCGAGGGTTCTTC
TRBV11-2	TRBJ2-2	-	13	-	CASSAFGTGELFF	TGTGCCAGCAGCGCCTTCGGGACCGGGGAGCTGTTTTTT
TRBV6-6	TRBJ2-7	once	15	TRBD2	CASSSPGLADYEQYF	TGTGCCAGCAGTTCCCCGGGACTAGCAGACTACGAGCAGTACTTC
TRBV3-1/TRBV3-2	TRBJ2-7	-	14	-	CASSQDTSSYEQYF	TGTGCCAGCAGCCAGGACACGTCTTCCTACGAGCAGTACTTC
TRBV27	TRBJ2-7	-	16	TRBD2	CASSLSGTSGIYEQYF	TGTGCCAGCAGTTTATCTGGTACTAGCGGCATCTACGAGCAGTACTTC
TRBV7-2	TRBJ2-2	-	17	TRBD2	CASSLVGRGGDTGELFF	TGTGCCAGCAGCTTAGTGGGTCGGGGAGGGGACACCGGGGAGCTGTTTTTT
TRBV4-2	TRBJ2-2	-	14	TRBD1	CASSTGADTGELFF	TGTGCCAGTTCGACAGGGGCGGACACCGGGGAGCTGTTTTTT
TRBV30	TRBJ1-4	-	13	-	CAWSRAGGEKLFF	TGTGCCTGGAGTCGGGCCGGGGGTGAAAAACTGTTTTTT
TRBV11-3	TRBJ2-2	once	16	-	CASSVNRAPYTGELFF	TGTGCCAGCAGCGTGAACAGGGCTCCCTACACCGGGGAGCTGTTTTTT
TRBV12-3/TRBV12-4	TRBJ1-4	-	13	-	CASSLFGFEKLFF	TGTGCCAGCAGTTTATTCGGGTTTGAAAAACTGTTTTTT
TRBV14	TRBJ1-1	-	14	TRBD1	CASSPGQGGREAFF	TGTGCCAGCAGCCCGGGACAGGGTGGCAGGGAAGCTTTCTTT
TRBV6-2/TRBV6-3	TRBJ1-5	-	12	-	CASSPGGPAQHF	TGTGCCAGCAGTCCCGGGGGGCCGGCCCAGCATTTT
TRBV4-2	TRBJ1-2	-	16	TRBD1	CASSPSTGYAGYGYTF	TGTGCCAGCAGCCCCTCGACAGGGTACGCCGGGTATGGCTACACCTTC
TRBV19	TRBJ1-6	-	13	-	CASSKQGDSPLHF	TGTGCCAGTAGTAAACAGGGAGATTCACCCCTCCACTTT
TRBV28	TRBJ1-2	-	13	-	CATCREGNYGYTF	TGTGCCACCTGCCGGGAGGGAAACTATGGCTACACCTTC
TRBV25-1	TRBJ2-1	-	17	TRBD2	CASGGLSSGPSYNEQFF	TGTGCCAGCGGAGGCCTTTCTAGCGGCCCCTCCTACAATGAGCAGTTCTTC
TRBV9	TRBJ1-6	-	16	TRBD1	CASSASTGSYNSPLHF	TGTGCCAGCAGCGCCTCGACAGGGTCCTATAATTCACCCCTCCACTTT
TRBV2	TRBJ2-1	-	15	-	CASSEEQMPGNEQFF	TGTGCCAGCAGTGAAGAACAAATGCCAGGCAATGAGCAGTTCTTC
TRBV4-3	TRBJ1-6	-	15	-	CASSQGGGENSPLHF	TGCGCCAGCAGCCAAGGTGGGGGCGAGAATTCACCCCTCCACTTT
TRBV19	TRBJ2-1	-	22	TRBD2	CASSIFLDRTSGGPGSYNEQFF	TGTGCCAGTAGTATTTTTCTGGACCGGACTAGCGGGGGGCCTGGGTCCTACAATGAGCAGTTCTTC
TRBV5-1	TRBJ1-2	-	13	-	CASSLAGESGYTF	TGCGCCAGCAGCTTGGCTGGGGAGAGTGGCTACACCTTC
TRBV2	TRBJ2-3	few	19	TRBD2	CASTSGELAGRGRTDTQYF	TGTGCCAGCACCTCGGGGGAACTAGCGGGCCGGGGGAGGACAGATACGCAGTATTTT
TRBV14	TRBJ2-5	-	16	-	CASSPEGWTGKETQYF	TGTGCCAGCAGCCCAGAAGGTTGGACTGGCAAAGAGACCCAGTACTTC
TRBV7-9	TRBJ1-5	once	15	-	CASSLDGGQGQPQHF	TGTGCCAGCAGCTTAGACGGGGGGCAAGGTCAGCCCCAGCATTTT
TRBV13	TRBJ1-3	-	12	-	CASSIQGNTIYF	TGTGCCAGCAGCATACAGGGAAACACCATATATTTT
TRBV6-5	TRBJ2-3	-	15	TRBD2	CASSRSGTLTDTQYF	TGTGCCAGCAGTCGTAGCGGGACTCTTACAGATACGCAGTATTTT
TRBV19	TRBJ1-2	-	14	TRBD1	CASSPRTGGRGYTF	TGTGCCAGTAGCCCCCGGACAGGGGGTCGGGGCTACACCTTC
TRBV5-1	TRBJ1-1	few	17	-	CASSLSDLDRRNTEAFF	TGCGCCAGCAGCTTGTCCGATCTAGACAGGCGTAACACTGAAGCTTTCTTT
TRBV7-9	TRBJ2-3	-	16	TRBD2	CASSPGLATSTDTQYF	TGTGCCAGCAGCCCTGGACTAGCGACTAGCACAGATACGCAGTATTTT
TRBV19	TRBJ2-3	-	16	-	CASSILGPGGTDTQYF	TGTGCCAGTAGTATACTCGGTCCAGGGGGCACAGATACGCAGTATTTT
TRBV19	TRBJ1-1	-	12	-	CASSIRTAEAFF	TGTGCCAGTAGTATAAGGACAGCTGAAGCTTTCTTT
TRBV12-3/TRBV12-4	TRBJ1-1	-	13	-	CASSFGQNTEAFF	TGTGCCAGCAGTTTTGGACAGAACACTGAAGCTTTCTTT
TRBV21-1	TRBJ1-6	-	15	-	CASSNRDRRDSPLHF	TGTGCCAGCAGCAACCGGGACAGGAGAGATTCACCCCTCCACTTT
TRBV27	TRBJ1-2	-	15	-	CASSAGDVWEDGYTF	TGTGCCAGCAGTGCGGGGGATGTATGGGAGGATGGCTACACCTTC
TRBV24-1	TRBJ1-5	once	14	-	CATSEAGYNQPQHF	TGTGCCACCAGTGAGGCAGGGTACAATCAGCCCCAGCATTTT
TRBV7-2	TRBJ1-1	few	16	TRBD1	CASSLGLGQMNTEAFF	TGTGCCAGCAGCTTAGGGTTGGGACAGATGAACACTGAAGCTTTCTTT
TRBV3-1/TRBV3-2	TRBJ1-2	once	15	TRBD1	CASSRLGQGNYGYTF	TGTGCCAGCAGCCGTTTGGGACAGGGGAACTATGGCTACACCTTC
TRBV29-1	TRBJ2-3	once	16	TRBD1	CSVGLTGGGGTDTQYF	TGCAGCGTTGGCCTGACAGGGGGCGGAGGCACAGATACGCAGTATTTT
TRBV5-4	TRBJ2-3	-	16	TRBD1	CASSQGQGVRTDTQYF	TGTGCCAGCAGCCAAGGACAGGGGGTACGGACAGATACGCAGTATTTT
TRBV18	TRBJ2-5	-	14	TRBD1	CASSPGTAQETQYF	TGTGCCAGCTCACCAGGGACAGCCCAAGAGACCCAGTACTTC
TRBV6-1	TRBJ2-1	-	12	-	CASSEVLNEQFF	TGTGCCAGCAGTGAAGTCCTGAATGAGCAGTTCTTC
TRBV11-2	TRBJ2-7	-	13	-	CASSFGPRQESHF	TGTGCCAGCAGCTTTGGGCCTCGACAGGAGTCGCACTTC
TRBV18	TRBJ2-1	-	18	-	CASSPRLEWSSSYNEQFF	TGTGCCAGCTCACCCCGCCTGGAGTGGTCCAGCTCCTACAATGAGCAGTTCTTC
TRBV9	TRBJ2-2	-	15	-	CASSVVGGNTGELFF	TGTGCCAGCAGCGTAGTCGGGGGGAACACCGGGGAGCTGTTTTTT
TRBV6-6	TRBJ2-3	-	15	-	CASSYEGTQTDTQYF	TGTGCCAGCAGTTACGAGGGGACACAAACAGATACGCAGTATTTT
TRBV9	TRBJ2-2	-	17	-	CASSVELRDTYTGELFF	TGTGCCAGCAGCGTCGAACTCCGGGACACCTACACCGGGGAGCTGTTTTTT
TRBV10-2	TRBJ1-2	few	13	-	CASSEWGGYGYTF	TGCGCCAGCAGTGAATGGGGCGGCTATGGCTACACCTTC
TRBV7-9	TRBJ1-1	-	13	-	CASSLGVGTEAFF	TGTGCCAGCAGCTTAGGAGTCGGGACTGAAGCTTTCTTT
TRBV29-1	TRBJ1-1	-	14	TRBD1	CSVEKDRGGTEAFF	TGCAGCGTTGAAAAGGACAGGGGGGGGACTGAAGCTTTCTTT